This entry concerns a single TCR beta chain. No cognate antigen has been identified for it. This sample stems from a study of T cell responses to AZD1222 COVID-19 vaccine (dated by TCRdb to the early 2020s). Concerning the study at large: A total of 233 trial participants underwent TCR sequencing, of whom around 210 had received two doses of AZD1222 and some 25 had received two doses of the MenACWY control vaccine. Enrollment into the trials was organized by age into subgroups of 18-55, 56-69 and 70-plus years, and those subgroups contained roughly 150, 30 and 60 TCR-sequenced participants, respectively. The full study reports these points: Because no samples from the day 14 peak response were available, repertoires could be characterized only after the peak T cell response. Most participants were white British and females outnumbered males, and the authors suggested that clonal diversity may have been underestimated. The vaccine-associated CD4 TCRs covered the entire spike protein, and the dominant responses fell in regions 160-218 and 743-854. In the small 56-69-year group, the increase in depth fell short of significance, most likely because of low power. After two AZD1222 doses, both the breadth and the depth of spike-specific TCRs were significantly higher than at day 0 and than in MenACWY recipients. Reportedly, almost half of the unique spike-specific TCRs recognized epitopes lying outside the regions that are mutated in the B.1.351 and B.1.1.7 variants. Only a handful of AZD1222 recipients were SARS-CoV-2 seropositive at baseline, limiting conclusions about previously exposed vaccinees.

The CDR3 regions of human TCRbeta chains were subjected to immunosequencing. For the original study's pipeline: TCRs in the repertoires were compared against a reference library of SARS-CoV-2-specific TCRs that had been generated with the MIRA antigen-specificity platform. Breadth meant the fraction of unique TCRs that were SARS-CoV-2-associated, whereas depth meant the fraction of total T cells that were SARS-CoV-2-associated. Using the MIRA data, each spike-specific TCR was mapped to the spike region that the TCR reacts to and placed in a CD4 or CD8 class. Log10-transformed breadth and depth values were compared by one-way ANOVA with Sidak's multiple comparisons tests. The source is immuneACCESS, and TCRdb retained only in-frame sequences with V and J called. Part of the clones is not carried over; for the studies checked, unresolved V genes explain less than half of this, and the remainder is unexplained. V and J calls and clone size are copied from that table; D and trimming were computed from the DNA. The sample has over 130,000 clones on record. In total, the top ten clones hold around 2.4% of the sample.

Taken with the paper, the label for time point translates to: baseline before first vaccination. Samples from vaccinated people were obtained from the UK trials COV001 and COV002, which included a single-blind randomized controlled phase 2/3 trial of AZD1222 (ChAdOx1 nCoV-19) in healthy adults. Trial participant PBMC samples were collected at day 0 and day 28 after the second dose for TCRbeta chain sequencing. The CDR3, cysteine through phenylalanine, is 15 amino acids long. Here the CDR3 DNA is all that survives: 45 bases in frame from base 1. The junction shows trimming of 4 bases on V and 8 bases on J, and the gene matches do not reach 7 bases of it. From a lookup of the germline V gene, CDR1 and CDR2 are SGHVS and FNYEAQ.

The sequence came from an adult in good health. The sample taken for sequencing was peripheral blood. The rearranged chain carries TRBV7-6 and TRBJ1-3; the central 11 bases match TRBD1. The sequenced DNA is TGTGCCAGCAGCTCGGGACAGGGGGTAATTGACACCATATATTTT. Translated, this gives CASSSGQGVIDTIYF.